This TCR beta chain stems from a study of identical twins (dated by TCRdb to the mid-2010s). Context from the whole study: To test whether fetal clonotypes persist, the study used deep sequencing on TCR alpha and beta repertoires from monozygotic twins, unrelated adults of various ages, and cord blood. To rule out contamination, the twin experiments were replicated at different times with different library preparation protocols.

About this clonotype: It has no known antigen specificity. Base qualities are not provided; no much larger clone lies one nucleotide away.

What the work shows at the level of the full study, not this receptor alone: Out-of-frame TCR alpha sharing in monozygotic twins was systematically underestimated by recombination models, whereas sharing between unrelated individuals was in agreement with the recombination models. Abundant cord blood beta clonotypes had fewer insertions, young adult naive repertoires showed a similar but weaker trend, and memory repertoires showed no such trend. Zero-insertion analyses could be partly confounded by invariant T cells such as MAIT and iNKT, though diverse VJ usage argued against such confounding for most clonotypes. Compared with coincidental sharing between unrelated individuals, out-of-frame TCR alpha sequences shared between twins had an excess of sequences with low generation probability. The excess sharing between twins in beta out-of-frame sequences was weaker because fewer shared sequences reduced the signal-to-noise ratio. Because the same donors could not be followed over many years, conclusions were based on cross-sectional statistical analysis.

Every donor was a healthy Caucasian. Miltenyi CD45RO+ enrichment and human naive T-cell isolation kits were used to isolate memory (CD45RO+) and naive T cells from PBMC. Library method: 5' RACE. The listed sequencing device is Illumina HiSeq 2000. A universal primer binding site was added through template switching, and the final cDNA carried a unique molecular identifier so that TCR cDNA molecules could be counted accurately. Specific primers in the conserved constant-segment region were used to synthesize first-strand cDNA for the TCR alpha and beta chains. Each cDNA library was double barcoded, with a SMART-Mk sample barcode plus Illumina barcodes, to control for contamination. TruSeq adapter sequences along with Illumina sample barcodes were introduced in two successive PCR steps. TCR alpha and beta cDNA libraries were sequenced on the Illumina HiSeq platform with custom primers. The study's own analysis went as follows. MiGEC was used to process raw reads and extract unique molecular identifiers, and MiXCR was used to find CDR3 positions. For each individual, recombination models were inferred using an EM algorithm with the repgenHMM and IGoR tools. The tcR package in R was used for shared clonotype analysis, with sharing normalized by the product of cloneset sizes. Out-of-frame nonproductive sequences were analyzed to study raw recombination free of thymic and clonal selection effects. The public reads were quality trimmed at Q25 with fastp and then assembled into clones with MiXCR by TCRdb, keeping productive beta chains. One record per CDR3 amino acid sequence lists the most common genes and DNA. These V and J calls originate from TCRdb's pipeline instead of the authors' own analysis. This sample gives hundreds of thousands of distinct CDR3 sequences in total; 9.4% of them show up just once. Jointly, the top ten make up 4% to 6% of the sample.

Deletion took 5 bases off V and 5 bases off J, with a span of 23 bases between the germline ends. Reading from cysteine to phenylalanine, the CDR3 counts 17 amino acids. The CDR3 DNA has 51 bases and is translated from base 1. Per the germline V gene, SGHVS is the CDR1 and FQNEAQ is the CDR2. This sequence was found in a woman aged 18-29 years in good health. Sequenced input: memory (CD45RO+) T cells sorted from blood. The cell subset or site label corresponds to: CD45RO+ enriched T cells. The chain is made from TRBV7-8 and TRBJ2-3; tentative D gene TRBD1, with 6 bases matching. The nucleotides read TGTGCCAGCAGCCTTCAACCCCGGACAGCCACGGGAGATACGCAGTATTTT. It codes for CASSLQPRTATGDTQYF.